This TCR beta chain was recorded in a study of identical twins. Study findings and constraints: Conclusions were drawn cross-sectionally by statistical analysis, without following the same donors. There were fewer insertions in abundant cord blood beta clonotypes, but memory repertoires showed no such pattern.

Carrying unique molecular identifiers, the cDNA also gained a universal primer site through template switching. In TCRdb, the 5' RACE reads were re-called with MiXCR into one record per CDR3 protein. The sample shows 500,000 to 650,000 distinct CDR3 sequences, about a fifth of them seen only once. This clonotype showed up many times. No antigen is known for it. Trimming stripped 5 bases from V and 7 bases from J, with 15 bases between. The CDR3 is made up of 14 amino acids. From germline, CDR1 is LGHDT and CDR2 YNNKEL (reference sequence). This sample also appeared in a second study, on yellow fever vaccine responses in identical twins.

The rearrangement links TRBV3-1 to TRBJ1-5; a possible D gene is TRBD1 (5 bases). Material: CD4+ T cells sorted from blood. This receptor was taken from a woman aged 18-29 years in good health. Here the CDR3 reads CASSWSTGRQPQHF. The DNA for the CDR3 is TGTGCCAGCAGCTGGTCTACAGGAAGACAGCCCCAGCATTTT.